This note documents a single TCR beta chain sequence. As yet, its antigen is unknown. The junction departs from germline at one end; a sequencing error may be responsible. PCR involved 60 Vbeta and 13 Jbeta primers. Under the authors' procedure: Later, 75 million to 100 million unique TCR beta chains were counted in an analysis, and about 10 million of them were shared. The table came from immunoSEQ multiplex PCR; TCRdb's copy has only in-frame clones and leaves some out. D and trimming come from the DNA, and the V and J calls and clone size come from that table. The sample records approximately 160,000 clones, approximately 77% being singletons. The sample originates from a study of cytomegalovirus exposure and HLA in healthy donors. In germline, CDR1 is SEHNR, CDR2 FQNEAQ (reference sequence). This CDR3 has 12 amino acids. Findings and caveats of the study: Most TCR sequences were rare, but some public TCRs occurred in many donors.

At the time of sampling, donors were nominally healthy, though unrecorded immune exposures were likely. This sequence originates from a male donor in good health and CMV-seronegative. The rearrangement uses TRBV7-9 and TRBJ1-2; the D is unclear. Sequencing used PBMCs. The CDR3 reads CSSSSQNYGYTF. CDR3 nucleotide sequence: TGTTCCAGCAGCTCGCAGAACTATGGCTACACCTTC.